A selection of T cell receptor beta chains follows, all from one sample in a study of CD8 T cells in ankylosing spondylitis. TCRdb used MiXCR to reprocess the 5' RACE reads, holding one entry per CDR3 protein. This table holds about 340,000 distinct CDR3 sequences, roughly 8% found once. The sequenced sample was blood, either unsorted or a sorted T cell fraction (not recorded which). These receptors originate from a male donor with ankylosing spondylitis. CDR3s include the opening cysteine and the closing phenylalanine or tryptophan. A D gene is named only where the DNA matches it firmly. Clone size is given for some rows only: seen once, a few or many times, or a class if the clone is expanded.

TGTGCCAGCAGTTTGGGGAGGGCGGGTGAGCAGTACTTC	CASSLGRAGEQYF	TRBV12-3/TRBV12-4	-	TRBD2	TRBJ2-7
TGCGCCAGCAGCTTGGAGTCACCAGGGGCTAGCACAGATACGCAGTATTTT	CASSLESPGASTDTQYF	TRBV5-1	many	-	TRBJ2-3
TGCGCCAGCAGCTCCAACAGGGGGCTGAACACTGAAGCTTTCTTT	CASSSNRGLNTEAFF	TRBV5-1	few	TRBD1	TRBJ1-1
TGTGCCAGCAGCCGATCGGGGGACTCCTACGAGCAGTACTTC	CASSRSGDSYEQYF	TRBV7-9	many	-	TRBJ2-7
TGCGCCAGCAGCCTTGGGGCCCCGGGACAGGTGACCTCCTACGAGCAGTACTTC	CASSLGAPGQVTSYEQYF	TRBV5-1	-	TRBD1	TRBJ2-7
TGTGCCAGCAGTTCACAGCACTACGAGCAGTACTTC	CASSSQHYEQYF	TRBV28	-	-	TRBJ2-7
TGTGCCAGCAGCTTATTTGGGCTAGCGGGAAATCCTGAGCAGTTCTTC	CASSLFGLAGNPEQFF	TRBV11-3	few	TRBD2	TRBJ2-1
TGTGCCAGCAGCCAAAGGACTAGCGTACAAGAGACCCAGTACTTC	CASSQRTSVQETQYF	TRBV7-8	-	TRBD2	TRBJ2-5
TGTGCCAGCAGCAGGGGCAGTCCCTACGAGCAGTACTTC	CASSRGSPYEQYF	TRBV2	few	-	TRBJ2-7
TGCAGTGCGGAAGCGGTGAAAAGCACAGATACGCAGTATTTT	CSAEAVKSTDTQYF	TRBV20-1	few	-	TRBJ2-3
TGTGCCAGTAGTATAGCTAGCGGAGGTGTCTACGAGCAGTACTTC	CASSIASGGVYEQYF	TRBV19	-	TRBD2	TRBJ2-7
TGCAGCGTTCTACAGGACAGGGCGGCGAATGAGCAGTTCTTC	CSVLQDRAANEQFF	TRBV29-1	few	TRBD1	TRBJ2-1
TGTGCCAGCCGTCCGGGGGGGCCGACCGGGGAGCTGTTTTTT	CASRPGGPTGELFF	TRBV6-2/TRBV6-3	-	TRBD2	TRBJ2-2
TGTGCCAGCTCACCCGGGACAGGGGTGAACACTGAAGCTTTCTTT	CASSPGTGVNTEAFF	TRBV18	many	TRBD1	TRBJ1-1
TGTGCCAGCGCGGCAGGCAATCAGCCCCAGCATTTT	CASAAGNQPQHF	TRBV12-3/TRBV12-4	few	-	TRBJ1-5
TGCGCCAGTCGCGACCATCCCGAGCAGTACTTC	CASRDHPEQYF	TRBV10-2	few	-	TRBJ2-7
TGTGCCAGCAGTTACTTAAGGGTCAGGGGGACATTTCGCTACAATGAGCAGTTCTTC	CASSYLRVRGTFRYNEQFF	TRBV6-5	few	TRBD1	TRBJ2-1
TGTGCCAGCAGCCAAGTACAGTTCGATGAGCAGTTCTTC	CASSQVQFDEQFF	TRBV14	many	-	TRBJ2-1